Reported below is one T cell receptor (beta chain). Its cognate antigen has yet to be identified. Germline and junction disagree at one end, which may indicate a read error. The sample's time point label, in plain terms: newly diagnosed GD, antithyroid drugs for less than 3 months. RNA was extracted from PBMCs in TRIzol for both TCR sequencing and RNA sequencing. The diagnosis of Graves' disease was made according to American Thyroid Association guidelines. Patients for the study were recruited at an endocrinology department in Xi'an, China. Each patient gave around 9 milliliters of peripheral blood, collected in an EDTA anticoagulant tube. PBMCs were isolated by Ficoll Paque Plus density gradient separation without further T cell sorting. An Agilent 2100 Bioanalyzer and agarose gel were used to check RNA quality, and a NanoDrop 2000 was used to measure RNA concentration. Per the germline V gene, WSHSY is the CDR1 and SAAADI is the CDR2. The CDR3 numbers 11 residues from cysteine through phenylalanine. CDR3 DNA is the only sequence kept; it has 33 bases, read in frame from the first base.

The library came from multiplex PCR. The run used an Illumina HiSeq 4000. CDR3 regions were amplified by Arm-PCR with iRepertoire HTBI primers to construct TCR beta libraries. PCR products were gel purified before sequencing. Per the source publication's procedure: Gene usage analysis of CDR3 amino acid clonotypes used the approximately 62 TRBV and fewer than 15 TRBJ segments found across samples. COPE and FqMerger were used to merge the filtered high-quality paired reads into contigs. Contigs were aligned with BLAST to IMGT TRBV, TRBD and TRBJ reference genes, and CDR3 was defined per IMGT. Clonotypes above 0.1% frequency were classified as highly expanded clones. Shannon entropy served as the measure of repertoire diversity, while the Gini coefficient captured V-J evenness. Clonotypes shared by more than one individual were considered public. TCRdb reran the public reads through fastp at Q25 and MiXCR, keeping productive beta chains. Identical CDR3 protein sequences are pooled into one entry, listed with their most common genes and DNA. These V and J calls are TCRdb output, not the study's own analysis. For this sample the table gives hundreds of thousands of distinct CDR3 sequences, of which 15% were detected only once. The ten biggest clones cover roughly 8% of the sample.

The sample comes from a study of regulatory T cells in long-lasting Graves disease (TCRdb year 2021). At the level of the whole study: In the newly diagnosed Graves' disease group, patients had been taking antithyroid drugs for less than 3 months. Peripheral blood TCR sequencing and RNA sequencing compared persistent Graves' disease patients with newly diagnosed Graves' disease patients. The study was registered as a clinical trial and conducted in China. A total of around 35 samples underwent TCR sequencing: some 13 from persistent and approximately 20 from newly diagnosed Graves' disease patients. Study-level results and caveats: Because the primary lesion, thyroid tissue, could not be accessed, the study looked at peripheral blood alone. A larger number of public clonotypes was shared among persistent patients (more than 2,500) than among newly diagnosed patients (around 880). Preferential use of TRBV28, TRBJ1-2 and TRBJ2-5 was observed in persistent disease, whereas TRBV20-1 and TRBJ2-1 were favored in newly diagnosed disease. Sequencing and analysis were limited to the TCR beta chain. The small sample size was acknowledged by the authors as a limitation that may reduce accuracy. Lower TCR Shannon entropy and fewer highly expanded clones were observed in persistent Graves' disease patients than in newly diagnosed patients, which suggested clonal expansion.

This sample also belongs to another study, concerning T cells in Graves' hyperthyroidism and ophthalmopathy. The second publication reports: Stable Graves' hyperthyroidism was defined as the absence of progression to ophthalmopathy over 18 months of follow-up. Hyperthyroidism patients were newly diagnosed, with disease duration under 2 months, and aged 18 to 65 years. Patients with uncontrolled infections, other autoimmune diseases, pregnancy or lactation were excluded. Diagnoses were based on clinical symptoms, serum thyroxine and TRAb, thyroid ultrasound and orbital computed tomography. For the first round of RT-PCR on the TCR CDR3, the HTBI primer set was used together with the Qiagen OneStep RT-PCR kit. Most expanded thyroid clonotypes (frequency above 0.001) were also detected in blood, a finding suggesting that blood repertoires may reflect thyroid immune responses. A model built on a 13 V-J signature distinguished ophthalmopathy from stable hyperthyroidism, reaching 87.88% sensitivity and around 81% specificity in cross-validation and 80%/75% in testing. During validation, the model predicted progression to ophthalmopathy a median of approximately 6.5 months ahead of onset, with approximately 71% sensitivity and 72% to 80% specificity. A discovery cohort of about a hundred patients, roughly 40 with Graves' ophthalmopathy and under 60 with stable Graves' hyperthyroidism, was used to find distinguishing TCR V-J signatures. Prospective prediction of ophthalmopathy was tested in an independent validation cohort consisting of fewer than 20 hyperthyroidism patients and around 16 patients who later progressed to ophthalmopathy. The 85 to 100 discovery patients were divided at random into training and test sets in a 7:3 ratio. The study also compared thyroid tissue and blood T-cell repertoires from more than 5 Graves' hyperthyroidism patients. After sampling, hyperthyroidism patients received methimazole starting at 30 mg daily, and ophthalmopathy patients received high-dose intravenous methylprednisolone. A second multiplex PCR round built the libraries, followed by size selection and purification. Sequencing of the libraries was done on an Illumina HiSeq2000 using paired-end 100 bp reads. SOAPnuke was used to process the raw data, with reads discarded if the reads contained adapters or uncalled bases, had a mean Phred below 15, or lacked an exact constant-primer or identifier match. COPE v1.2.5 was used to merge the high-quality paired reads, and each unique nucleotide sequence was defined as a clonotype. MiTCR v1.1 was used to align clonotypes to the IMGT TRBV, TRBD and TRBJ reference segments. The analysis included only V-J combinations with a frequency above 0.0001, which together covered around 99% of the repertoires. A TCS score was defined as the ratio of F50 (clonal expansion) to E x V (chaos), with BLOSUM62-based TCRdist applied between CDR3 peptides within each V-J. Welch's t-statistics and random forest reduced around 550 V-J features to 13, which were used in a naive Bayes classifier (R e1071). Sample size was not statistically predetermined, and investigators were not blinded to group allocation. According to the paper, TCR Vbeta CDR3 sequencing was carried out on about 140 peripheral blood samples, which came from around 43 ophthalmopathy, roughly 75 hyperthyroidism and approximately 17 progressor patients.

This sequence was found in a woman aged 40 to 50 with Graves disease. Donor details come from another sample of the same person, matched by shared clones. The material was peripheral blood mononuclear cells (PBMCs), obtained at new diagnosis, from a patient treated with antithyroid drugs. The chain joins TRBV10-2 to TRBJ2-1, with no confidently assigned D gene. The DNA is as follows: TGCGCCAGCAGTGAGTCATACGCCGTGATTTTC. The resulting protein is CASSESYAVIF.